The source of this TCR beta chain is a study of blood T cells in healthy people across ages. This CDR3 is 14 amino acids long. V lost 2 bases to trimming and J lost 3 bases, with 11 bases between them. From germline, CDR1 is MNHEY and CDR2 SMNVEV (reference sequence). This clonotype appeared once. The antigen remains undetermined. The second PCR ran about 6 to 11 cycles with a sample-barcoded 5' primer and J-beta primers. MiXCR, applied by TCRdb to the 5' RACE reads, yields one record per CDR3 protein. The table shows 1,500,000 or so distinct CDR3 sequences, with roughly 64% occurring only once. Overall study results and limits: TCR beta diversity, measured per million T cells, fell in a roughly linear way with age.

Input material: blood. The receptor was derived from a man aged 18 to 30 in good health. The chain recombines TRBV27 with TRBJ2-7; D not resolved. The CDR3: CASSLTIENYEQYF. The CDR3 DNA follows: TGTGCCAGCAGTTTAACGATCGAAAACTACGAGCAGTACTTC.